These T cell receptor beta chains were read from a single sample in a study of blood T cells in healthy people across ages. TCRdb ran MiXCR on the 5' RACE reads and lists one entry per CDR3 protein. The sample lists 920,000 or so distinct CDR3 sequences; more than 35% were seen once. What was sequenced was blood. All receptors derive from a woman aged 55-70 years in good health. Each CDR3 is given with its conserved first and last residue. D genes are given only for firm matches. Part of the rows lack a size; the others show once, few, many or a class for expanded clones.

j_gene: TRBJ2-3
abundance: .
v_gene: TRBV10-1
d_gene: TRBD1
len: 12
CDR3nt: TGCGCCAGCAGTGGGGACAGCCATACGCAGTATTTT
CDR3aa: CASSGDSHTQYF

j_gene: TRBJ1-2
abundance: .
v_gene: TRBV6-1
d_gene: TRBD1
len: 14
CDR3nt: TGTGCCAGCAGTGGACGACAGGGGGCCGATGGCTACACCTTC
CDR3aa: CASSGRQGADGYTF

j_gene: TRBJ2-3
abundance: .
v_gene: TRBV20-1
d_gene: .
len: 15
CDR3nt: TGCAGTGCCGTGTTGGCGGAGAGAAGCACAGATACGCAGTATTTT
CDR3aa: CSAVLAERSTDTQYF

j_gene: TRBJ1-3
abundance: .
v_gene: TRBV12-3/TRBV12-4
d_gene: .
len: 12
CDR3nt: TGTGCCAGCAGACCCGGGGGAAACACCATATATTTT
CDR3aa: CASRPGGNTIYF

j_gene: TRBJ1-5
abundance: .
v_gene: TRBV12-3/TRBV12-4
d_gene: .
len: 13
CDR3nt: TGTGCCGTTGGACAGACGAGCAATCAGCCCCAGCATTTT
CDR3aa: CAVGQTSNQPQHF

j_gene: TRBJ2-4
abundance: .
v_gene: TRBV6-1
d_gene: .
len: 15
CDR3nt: TGTGCCAGCAGTGAAGCGAGCGGACAGACTAACATTCAGTACTTC
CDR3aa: CASSEASGQTNIQYF

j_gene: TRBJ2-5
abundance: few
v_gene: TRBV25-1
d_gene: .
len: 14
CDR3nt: TGTGCCAGCAGTGACCAGCGCCCCCAAGAGACCCAGTACTTC
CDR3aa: CASSDQRPQETQYF

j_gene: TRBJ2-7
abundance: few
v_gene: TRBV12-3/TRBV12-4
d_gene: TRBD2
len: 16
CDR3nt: TGTGCCAGCAGTAAGCTTAGCGGGAGAGGCTCCTACGAGCAGTACTTC
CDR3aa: CASSKLSGRGSYEQYF

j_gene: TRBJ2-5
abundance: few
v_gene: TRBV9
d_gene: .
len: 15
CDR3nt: TGTACCAGCAGCCCATGGGGGGGCAGACAAGAGACCCAGTACTTC
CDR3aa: CTSSPWGGRQETQYF

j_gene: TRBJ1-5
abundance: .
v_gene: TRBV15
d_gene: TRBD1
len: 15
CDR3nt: TGTGCCACCAGCAGGCCCGGGACAGGGGGTCAGCCCCAGCATTTT
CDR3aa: CATSRPGTGGQPQHF

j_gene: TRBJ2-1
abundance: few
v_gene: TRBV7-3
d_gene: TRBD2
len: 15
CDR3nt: TGTGCCAGCAGCTTCACTAGCGGGAAATACAATGAGCAGTTCTTC
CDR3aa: CASSFTSGKYNEQFF

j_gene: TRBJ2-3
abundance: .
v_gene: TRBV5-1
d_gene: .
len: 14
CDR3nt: TGCGCCAGCAGCTTGGAATCTATGTCTGATACGCAGTATTTT
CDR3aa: CASSLESMSDTQYF

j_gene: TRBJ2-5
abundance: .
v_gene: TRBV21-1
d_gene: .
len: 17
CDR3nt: TGTGCCAGCAGCAAAGAAACTGGGACAGGGGGTCAAGAGACCCAGTACTTC
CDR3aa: CASSKETGTGGQETQYF

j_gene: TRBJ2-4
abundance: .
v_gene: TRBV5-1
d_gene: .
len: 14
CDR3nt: TGCGCCAGCAGCCCGGTAGTCGGCAAAAACATTCAGTACTTC
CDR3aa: CASSPVVGKNIQYF

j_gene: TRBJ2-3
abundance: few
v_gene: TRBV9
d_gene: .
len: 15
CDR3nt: TGTGCCAGCAGCGTTGTCTGGGGGGGCACAGATACGCAGTATTTT
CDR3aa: CASSVVWGGTDTQYF

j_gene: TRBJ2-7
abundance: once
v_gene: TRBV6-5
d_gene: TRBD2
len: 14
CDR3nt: TGTGCCACCTCACTAGCGGGAACAGGCTACGAGCAGTACTTC
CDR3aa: CATSLAGTGYEQYF

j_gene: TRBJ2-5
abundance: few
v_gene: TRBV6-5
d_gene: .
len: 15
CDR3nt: TGTGCCAGCAGTTACTTGAGAGGGGGGCAAGAGACCCAGTACTTC
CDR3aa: CASSYLRGGQETQYF

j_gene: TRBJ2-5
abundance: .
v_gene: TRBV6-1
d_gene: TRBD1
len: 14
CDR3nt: TGTGCCAGCGCCGACAGGGGCCGGGGGAAGACCCAGTACTTC
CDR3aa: CASADRGRGKTQYF

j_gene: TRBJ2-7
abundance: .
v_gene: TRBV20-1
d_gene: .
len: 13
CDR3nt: TGCAGTGCTAGTCCGCTAGCTCAGTACAAGCAGTACTTC
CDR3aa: CSASPLAQYKQYF

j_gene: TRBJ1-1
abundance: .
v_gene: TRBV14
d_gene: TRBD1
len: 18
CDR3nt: TGTGCCAGCAGCCCCGGCCTGAGGACAGGGGGCATTTGGACTGAAGCTTTCTTT
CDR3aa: CASSPGLRTGGIWTEAFF

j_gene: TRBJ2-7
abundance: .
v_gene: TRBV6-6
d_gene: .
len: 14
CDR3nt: TGTGCCAGCAGTGACCCGAATCAGGGTGGGGAGCAGTACTTC
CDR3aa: CASSDPNQGGEQYF

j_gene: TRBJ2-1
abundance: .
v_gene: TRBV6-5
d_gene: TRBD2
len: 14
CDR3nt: TGTGCCAGCAGTCAGACTAGCGTAATTCTTGAGCAGTTCTTC
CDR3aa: CASSQTSVILEQFF

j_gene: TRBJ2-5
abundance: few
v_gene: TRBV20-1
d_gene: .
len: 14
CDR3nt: TGCAGTTATCGGACAGAAATATACCAAGAGACCCAGTACTTC
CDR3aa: CSYRTEIYQETQYF

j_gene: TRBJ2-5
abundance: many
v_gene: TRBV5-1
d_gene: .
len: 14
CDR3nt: TGCGCCAGCAGCCGTTTGGGGTACCAAGAGACCCAGTACTTC
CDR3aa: CASSRLGYQETQYF

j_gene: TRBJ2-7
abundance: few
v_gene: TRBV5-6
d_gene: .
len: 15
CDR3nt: TGTGCCAGCAGCCCGGAACCTAGTAAAGTATACGAGCAGTACTTC
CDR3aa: CASSPEPSKVYEQYF

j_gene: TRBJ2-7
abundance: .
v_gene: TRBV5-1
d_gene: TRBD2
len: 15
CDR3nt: TGCGCCAGCTCGGGACTAGCGGGAGCAGTCTACGAGCAGTACTTC
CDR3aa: CASSGLAGAVYEQYF

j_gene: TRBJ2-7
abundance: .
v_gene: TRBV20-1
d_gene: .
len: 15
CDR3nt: TGCAGTGCTAGTAACCCTAGCCAAACCCTCTACGAGCAGTACTTC
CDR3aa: CSASNPSQTLYEQYF

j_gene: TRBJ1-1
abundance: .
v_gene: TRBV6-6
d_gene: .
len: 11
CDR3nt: TGTGCCAGCGTTGGGGGCACTGAAGCTTTCTTT
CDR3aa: CASVGGTEAFF

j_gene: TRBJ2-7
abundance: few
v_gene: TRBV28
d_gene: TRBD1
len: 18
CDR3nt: TGTGCCAGCAGCCTCGGCCGACACGGACAGGGCCTCCGGGATAAGCAGTACTTC
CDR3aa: CASSLGRHGQGLRDKQYF

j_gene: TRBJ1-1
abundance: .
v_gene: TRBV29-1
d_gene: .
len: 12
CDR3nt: TGCAGCGCTGGTATGCCGAACACTGAAGCTTTCTTT
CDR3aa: CSAGMPNTEAFF

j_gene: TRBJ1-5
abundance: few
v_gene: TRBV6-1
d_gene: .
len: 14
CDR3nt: TGTGCCAGCAGTGACCGTTCAAGAAATCAGCCCCAGCATTTT
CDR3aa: CASSDRSRNQPQHF

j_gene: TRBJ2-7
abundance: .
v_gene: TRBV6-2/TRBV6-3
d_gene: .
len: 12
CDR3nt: TGTGCCAGCAGTTACATCGGGGCCGAGCAGTACTTC
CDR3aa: CASSYIGAEQYF

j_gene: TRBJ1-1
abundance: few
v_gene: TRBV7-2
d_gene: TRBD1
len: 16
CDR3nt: TGTGCCAGCGAGACCGGGACAGAGATCTCATACACTGAAGCTTTCTTT
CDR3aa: CASETGTEISYTEAFF

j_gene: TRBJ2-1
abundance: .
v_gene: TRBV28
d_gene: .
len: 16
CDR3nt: TGTGCCAGCAGTTTATGGGGGTCGGCGGCCTACAATGAGCAGTTCTTC
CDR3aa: CASSLWGSAAYNEQFF

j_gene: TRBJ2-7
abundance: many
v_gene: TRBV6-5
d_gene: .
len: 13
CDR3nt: TGTGCCAGCACCCAACCGGGGTCCTACGAGCAGTACTTC
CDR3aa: CASTQPGSYEQYF

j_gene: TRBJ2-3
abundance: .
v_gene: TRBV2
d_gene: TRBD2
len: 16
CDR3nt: TGTGCCCGCAGTGGGACTAGCGGGAGCCGCCCAGATACGCAGTATTTT
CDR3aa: CARSGTSGSRPDTQYF

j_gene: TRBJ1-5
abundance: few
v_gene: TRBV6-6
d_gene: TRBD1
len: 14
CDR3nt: TGTGCCAGCAGTTCTGGACAGGGGGCTCAGCCCCAGCATTTT
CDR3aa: CASSSGQGAQPQHF

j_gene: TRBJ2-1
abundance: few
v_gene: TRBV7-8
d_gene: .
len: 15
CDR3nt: TGTGCCATCACTCTCCGGGCATACTCCTACAATGAGCAGTTCTTC
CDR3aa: CAITLRAYSYNEQFF

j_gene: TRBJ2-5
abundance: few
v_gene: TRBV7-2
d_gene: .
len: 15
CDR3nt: TGTGCCAGCAGCTTTCAGGTGGAGGGCGTTAAGACCCAGTACTTC
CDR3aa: CASSFQVEGVKTQYF

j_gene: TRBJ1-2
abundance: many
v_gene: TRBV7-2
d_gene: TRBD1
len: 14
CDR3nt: TGTGCCAGCAGCTTATCGGGACAGGACTATGGCTACACCTTC
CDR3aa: CASSLSGQDYGYTF

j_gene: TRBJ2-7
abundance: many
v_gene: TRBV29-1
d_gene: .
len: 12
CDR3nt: TGCAGCGCCCAGGGAGTACCCTACGAGCAGTACTTC
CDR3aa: CSAQGVPYEQYF

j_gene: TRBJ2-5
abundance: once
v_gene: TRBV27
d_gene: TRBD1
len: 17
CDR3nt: TGTGCCAGCAGTTTATCTATCCAGGGGGTCAACCGAGAGACCCAGTACTTC
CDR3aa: CASSLSIQGVNRETQYF

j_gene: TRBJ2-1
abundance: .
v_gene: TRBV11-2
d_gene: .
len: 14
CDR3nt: TGTGCCAGCAGCGTAGTCGGTGGAAACAATGAGCAGTTCTTC
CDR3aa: CASSVVGGNNEQFF

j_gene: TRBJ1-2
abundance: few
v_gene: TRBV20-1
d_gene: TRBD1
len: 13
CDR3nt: TGCAGTGCTAGAGCCGGACAGGGGGCTGGCTACACCTTC
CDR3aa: CSARAGQGAGYTF

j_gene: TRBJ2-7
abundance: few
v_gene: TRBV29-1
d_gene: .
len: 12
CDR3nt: TGCAGCGTTGATATTGGGAGTTACGAGCAGTACTTC
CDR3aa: CSVDIGSYEQYF

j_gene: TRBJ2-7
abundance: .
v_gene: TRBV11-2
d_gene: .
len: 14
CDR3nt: TGTGCCAGCAGCTTAGGAAGACAGGTCTACGAGCAGTACTTC
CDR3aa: CASSLGRQVYEQYF

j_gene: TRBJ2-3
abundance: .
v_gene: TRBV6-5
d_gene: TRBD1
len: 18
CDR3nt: TGTGCCAGCAGTTCGACCGCCGCCTACAGGGGGCGGACAGATACGCAGTATTTT
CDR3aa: CASSSTAAYRGRTDTQYF

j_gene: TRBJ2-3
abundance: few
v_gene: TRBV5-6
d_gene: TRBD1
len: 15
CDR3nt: TGTGCCAGCAGCTTGGGACAGGGCTATCCAGATACGCAGTATTTT
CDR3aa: CASSLGQGYPDTQYF